The 13 T cell receptor beta chains listed next were all sequenced from one sample in a study of shared clonotypes between healthy human individuals. Profiling relied on immunoSEQ multiplex PCR, and the TCRdb table lists in-frame clones only, not all of them. The data show about 640,000 clones, with around 72% seen just once and 1.8% held by the top ten. The sample consisted of memory CD4+ T cells sorted from blood. Subset here: CD45RA-negative fraction. The receptor source for this set is a woman in her 30s in good health.

Concerning this clone itself: The sample has other DNA sequences that encode this CDR3 too. J is TRBJ2-3 and V is TRBV5-1; tentative D call: TRBD2 (6 bases). Per the germline V gene, CDR1 is SGHRS and CDR2 is YFSETQ. The CDR3 sequence is 15 residues long. With 0 bases removed from V and 4 bases from J, the gap between germline ends came to 12 bases. The CDR3 DNA is TGCGCCAGCAGCTTGGCCCTCACGGGAGCAGATACGCAGTATTTT. The encoded protein is CASSLALTGADTQYF.

The rearrangement joins TRBV18 to TRBJ1-1; TRBD1 might be the D (6 bases). Per the germline V gene, CDR1 is KGHSH and CDR2 is LQKENI. Trimming took 5 bases from V and 1 from J, leaving 11 bases between them. The CDR3 spans 14 residues. CDR3 sequence: CASSSGGPNTEAFF. In nucleotides, the CDR3 is TGTGCCAGCTCATCGGGGGGCCCGAACACTGAAGCTTTCTTT.

This chain links TRBV25-1 with TRBJ2-7, with D perhaps TRBD2 (5 bases). From germline, CDR1 is MGHDK and CDR2 SYGVNS. V gave up 5 bases and J gave up 2 bases, with 10 bases separating them. The CDR3 loop spans 13 amino acids. The CDR3 nucleotides read TGTGCCAGCAGTTCTCGGGGTACCTACGAGCAGTACTTC. Its protein product is CASSSRGTYEQYF.

V gene TRBV28 combines with J gene TRBJ1-5, with D maybe TRBD1 (5 bases). Per the germline V gene, CDR1 is MDHEN and CDR2 is SYDVKM. The CDR3 is made up of 17 amino acids. V was cut by 6 bases and J by 4 bases, with 22 bases left in between. CDR3 coding DNA: TGTGCCAGCAGGTTTAATGACGCGTGGGGCGCAAATCAGCCCCAGCATTTT. Protein: CASRFNDAWGANQPQHF.

J is TRBJ2-2 and V is TRBV4-1, with TRBD2 as a possible D gene (6 bases). Trimming stripped 4 bases from V and 1 base from J, with 10 bases between. This CDR3 has 15 amino acids. Germline V CDR1 and CDR2: MGHRA, YSYEKL. In DNA, the CDR3 is TGCGCCAGCAGCCCAATGCGGGGGAACACCGGGGAGCTGTTTTTT. This translates into CASSPMRGNTGELFF.

The V and J genes are TRBV5-1 and TRBJ1-1; tentative D call: TRBD1 (5 bases). Trimming pared 4 bases from V and 7 bases from J, leaving 14 bases between. Looked up from germline, CDR1 is SGHRS and CDR2 is YFSETQ. There are 13 residues in the CDR3. The CDR3 sequence: CASSARTGGEAFF. CDR3 DNA sequence: TGCGCCAGCAGCGCCCGGACTGGGGGTGAAGCTTTCTTT. Filled out from reference TRBV5-1 and TRBJ1-1, the complete variable domain reads KAGVTQTPRYLIKTRGQQVTLSCSPISGHRSVSWYQQTPGQGLQFLFEYFSETQRNKGNFPGRFSGRQFSNSRSEMNVSTLELGDSALYLCASSARTGGEAFFGQGTRLTVV.

The chain carries TRBV28 and TRBJ1-6, with TRBD1 as a possible D gene (5 bases). V was clipped by 7 bases and J by 3 bases, with 10 bases between them. The CDR3 spans 14 residues. The germline gives CDR1 MDHEN, CDR2 SYDVKM. CDR3: CASNLDSYNSPLHF. The CDR3, as DNA: TGTGCCAGCAACCTCGACAGCTATAATTCACCCCTCCACTTT.

The genes are TRBV28 and TRBJ2-5, with D perhaps matching TRBD2 (7 bases). CDR1 and CDR2 from the germline V gene are MDHEN and SYDVKM. This CDR3 region has 14 residues. Trimming removed 11 bases from V and 5 bases from J, with 21 bases in between. In nucleotides, the CDR3 is TGTGCCGGGGGGGCAGGGTCGAGGATGGAGACCCAGTACTTC. Protein product: CAGGAGSRMETQYF.

V gene TRBV21-1 combines with J gene TRBJ2-7. TRBV21-1 is designated a pseudogene. The CDR3 is 22 amino acids. CDR3 loop: CASSLPSPLVPVGANRSYEQYF. The CDR3 DNA reads as TGTGCCAGCAGCCTACCAAGTCCCTTAGTGCCGGTTGGCGCCAACCGCTCCTACGAGCAGTACTTC.

This clone was counted once. This same CDR3 is encoded by further DNA sequences in the sample. The chain has TRBV5-1 and TRBJ2-3; D is undetermined. Per the germline V gene, CDR1 is SGHRS and CDR2 is YFSETQ. V was cut by 2 bases and J by 3 bases, with 4 bases left in between. CDR3 length equals 12 residues. The CDR3: CASSFGTDTQYF. The CDR3 DNA sequence: TGCGCCAGCAGCTTTGGAACAGATACGCAGTATTTT.

The chain couples TRBV5-4 to TRBJ2-7, with 7 positions matching TRBD2. The CDR3 has 15 amino acids. J gave up 5 bases and V 0 bases, and 8 bases lay outside the gene matches. CDR1 SGHNT and CDR2 YYREEE come from the germline V gene (reference sequence). CDR3 coding DNA: TGTGCCAGCAGCTTGGATAGCCCTAGCGGAAACGAGCAGTACTTC. This encodes CASSLDSPSGNEQYF.

Ten or more counts support this clone. The chain uses TRBV11-2 and TRBJ2-5, with 8 bases that match TRBD1. The length of the CDR3 is 15 residues. Germline assignment: CDR1 SGHAT and CDR2 FQNNGV. Trimming took 0 bases from V and 7 from J; bases not matched to a gene: 7. CDR3 amino acids: CASSLDQDRVSTQYF. The DNA for the CDR3 is TGTGCCAGCAGCTTAGATCAGGACAGGGTTTCGACCCAGTACTTC.

This clone was picked up many times. The V call is TRBV10-1, the J call TRBJ2-3; possible D gene TRBD2, 5 bases. The CDR3 contains 13 residues. V lost 6 bases and J 2 bases, leaving 9 bases between the germline ends. Germline CDR1 is WNHNN and CDR2 is SYGVQD (reference sequence). The CDR3 reads CASSREFTDTQYF. CDR3 DNA sequence: TGCGCCAGCAGCCGGGAATTCACAGATACGCAGTATTTT.